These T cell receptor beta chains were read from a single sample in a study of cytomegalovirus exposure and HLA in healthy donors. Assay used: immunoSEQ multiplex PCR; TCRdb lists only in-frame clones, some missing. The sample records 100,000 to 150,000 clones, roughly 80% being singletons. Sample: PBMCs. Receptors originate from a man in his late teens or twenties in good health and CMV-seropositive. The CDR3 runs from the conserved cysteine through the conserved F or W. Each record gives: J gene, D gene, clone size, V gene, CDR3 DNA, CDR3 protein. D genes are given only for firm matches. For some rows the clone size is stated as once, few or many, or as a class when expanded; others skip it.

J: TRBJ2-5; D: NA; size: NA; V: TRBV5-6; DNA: TGTGCCAGCAGCTTTCCCACAGAATTCCAAGAGACCCAGTACTTC; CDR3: CASSFPTEFQETQYF
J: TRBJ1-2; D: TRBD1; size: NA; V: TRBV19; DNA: TGTGCCAGTTTAGGGACAGGGGGCAACTATGGCTACACCTTC; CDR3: CASLGTGGNYGYTF
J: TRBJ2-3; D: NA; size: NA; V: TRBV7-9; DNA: TGTGCCAGCAGCTTAGTACAGGGAACAGATACGCAGTATTTT; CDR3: CASSLVQGTDTQYF
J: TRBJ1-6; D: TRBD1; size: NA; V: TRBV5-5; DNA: TGTGCCAGCAGCTCCCGGGGGACAGGGGCCTATAATTCACCCCTCCACTTT; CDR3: CASSSRGTGAYNSPLHF
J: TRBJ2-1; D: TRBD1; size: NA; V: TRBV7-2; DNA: TGTGCCAGCAGCTACCGGACAGGGGGACTCTACAATGAGCAGTTCTTC; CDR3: CASSYRTGGLYNEQFF
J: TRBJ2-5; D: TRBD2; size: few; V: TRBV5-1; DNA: TGCGCCAGCAGCCCAAGCGGGGGGGCGGGAGAGACCCAGTACTTC; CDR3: CASSPSGGAGETQYF
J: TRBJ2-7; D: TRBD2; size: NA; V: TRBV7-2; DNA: TGTGCCAGCAGCTTACGGCGGGGGGCCTACGAGCAGTACTTC; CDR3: CASSLRRGAYEQYF
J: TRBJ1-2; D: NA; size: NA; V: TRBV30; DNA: TGTGCTTCGGACAGACCCGTCGGCTACACCTTC; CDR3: CASDRPVGYTF
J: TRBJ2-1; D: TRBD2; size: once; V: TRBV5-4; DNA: TGTGCCAGCAGCTTGGGGGGTAGCGCGGGGGAAAATTGGAACGAGCAGTTCTTC; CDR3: CASSLGGSAGENWNEQFF
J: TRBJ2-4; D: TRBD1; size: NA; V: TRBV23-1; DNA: TGCGCCAGCAGTGACAAGCCCGGGACAGGGGTATCGATAGCCAAAAACATTCAGTACTTC; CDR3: CASSDKPGTGVSIAKNIQYF
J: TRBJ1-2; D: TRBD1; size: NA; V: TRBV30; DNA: TGTGCCTGGAGTTCCCTTGGGCACGGGACAGATGGCTACACCTTC; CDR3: CAWSSLGHGTDGYTF
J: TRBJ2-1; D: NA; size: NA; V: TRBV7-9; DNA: TGTGCCAGCAGCCCGACTAGTTGGAATGAGCAGTTCTTC; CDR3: CASSPTSWNEQFF
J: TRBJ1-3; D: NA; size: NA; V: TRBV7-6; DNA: TGTGCCAGCAGCTTACAGGCAGTTGGAAACACCATATATTTT; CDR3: CASSLQAVGNTIYF
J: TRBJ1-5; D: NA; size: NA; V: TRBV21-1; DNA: TGTGCCAGCCCTAAGGACAGGGCGATAAATAGCAATCAGCCCCAGCATTTT; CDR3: CASPKDRAINSNQPQHF
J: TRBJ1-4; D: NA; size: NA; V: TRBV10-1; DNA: TGCGCCAGCAAGAACAGGCCCGAAAAACTGTTTTTT; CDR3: CASKNRPEKLFF
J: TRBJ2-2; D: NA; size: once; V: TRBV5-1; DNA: TGCGCCAGCAGCTTTGGGGAGTCCGGGGAGCTGTTTTTT; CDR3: CASSFGESGELFF
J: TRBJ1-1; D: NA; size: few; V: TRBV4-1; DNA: TGCGCCAGCAGCCAAGAGGCGGGCACTGAAGCTTTCTTT; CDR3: CASSQEAGTEAFF
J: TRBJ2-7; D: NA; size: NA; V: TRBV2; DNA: TGTGCCAGCAGTGCCTCCCGTGACGAGCAGTACTTC; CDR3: CASSASRDEQYF
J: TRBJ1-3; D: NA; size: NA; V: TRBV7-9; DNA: TGTGCCAGCAGCTTAGGGGAAGGGGCTGGAAACACCATATATTTT; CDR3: CASSLGEGAGNTIYF
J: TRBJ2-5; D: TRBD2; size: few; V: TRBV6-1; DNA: TGTGCCAGCAGTGAATGGGCGGGGGGGCAAGAGACCCAGTACTTC; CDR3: CASSEWAGGQETQYF
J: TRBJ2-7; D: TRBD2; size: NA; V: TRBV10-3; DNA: TGTGCCATCAAGCCCCTTGGCGGGGGGGCCTACGAGCAGTACTTC; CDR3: CAIKPLGGGAYEQYF
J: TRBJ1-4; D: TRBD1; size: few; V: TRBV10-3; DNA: TGTGCCATCAGAGGGGGCGAGGGTGAAAAACTGTTTTTT; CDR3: CAIRGGEGEKLFF
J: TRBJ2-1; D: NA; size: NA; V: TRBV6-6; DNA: TGTGCCAGCAGTGCCACAGTGGAATTATCCTACAATGAGCAGTTCTTC; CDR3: CASSATVELSYNEQFF
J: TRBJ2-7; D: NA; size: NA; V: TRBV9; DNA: TGTGCCAGCAGCGTAGGGACAGTAAGCTCCTACGAGCAGTACTTC; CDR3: CASSVGTVSSYEQYF
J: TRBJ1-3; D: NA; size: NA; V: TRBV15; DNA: TGTGCCACCAGCACCAACTTCGCAGGAAACACCATATATTTT; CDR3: CATSTNFAGNTIYF
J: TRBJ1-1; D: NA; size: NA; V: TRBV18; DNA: TGTGCCAGCTCACCGGACACCTTGAACACTGAAGCTTTCTTT; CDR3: CASSPDTLNTEAFF
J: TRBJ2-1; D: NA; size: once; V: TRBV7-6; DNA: TGTGCCAGCAGCTTATTAGGGAGCTCCTACAATGAGCAGTTCTTC; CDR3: CASSLLGSSYNEQFF
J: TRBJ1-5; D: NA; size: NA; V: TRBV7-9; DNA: TGTGCCAGCAGCTTAGGTCAGGGGAGCAATCAGCCCCAGCATTTT; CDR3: CASSLGQGSNQPQHF
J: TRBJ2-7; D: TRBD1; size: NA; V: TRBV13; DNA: TGTGCCAGCAGCTTAGGCCACACAGGGGGCCCCGAGCAGTACTTC; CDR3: CASSLGHTGGPEQYF
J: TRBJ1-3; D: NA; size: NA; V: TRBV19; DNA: TGTGCCACCCTTGGGAGGACTAAAGACACCATATATTTT; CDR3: CATLGRTKDTIYF
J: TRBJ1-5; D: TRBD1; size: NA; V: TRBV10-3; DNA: TGTGCCATCAGTGAGGCGGGACAGGCCTATCAGCCCCAGCATTTT; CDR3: CAISEAGQAYQPQHF
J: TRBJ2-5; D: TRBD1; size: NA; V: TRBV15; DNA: TGTGCCACCAGCAGAGTTAGGGCAGGGGGTGGAGAGACCCAGTACTTC; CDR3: CATSRVRAGGGETQYF
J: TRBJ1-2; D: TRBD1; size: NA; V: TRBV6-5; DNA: TGTGCCAGCTCAACGACAGGGGCAAACTATGGCTACACCTTC; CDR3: CASSTTGANYGYTF
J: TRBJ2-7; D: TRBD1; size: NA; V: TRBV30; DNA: TGTGCCTGGGGGGACAGGGCTTACGAGCAGTACTTC; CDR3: CAWGDRAYEQYF
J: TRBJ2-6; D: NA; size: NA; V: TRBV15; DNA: TGTGCCACCAGCAGGGACACCCTGACTGGGGCCAACGTCCTGACTTTC; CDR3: CATSRDTLTGANVLTF
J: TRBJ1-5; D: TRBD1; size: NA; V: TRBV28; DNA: TGTGCCAGCAGACGCCAGGGGGCTCGCAGCAATCAGCCCCAGCATTTT; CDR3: CASRRQGARSNQPQHF
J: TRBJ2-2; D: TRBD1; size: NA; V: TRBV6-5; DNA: TGTGCCAGCAGTTACACCGACAGGGCGACCACCGGGGAGCTGTTTTTT; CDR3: CASSYTDRATTGELFF
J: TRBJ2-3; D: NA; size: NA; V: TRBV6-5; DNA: TGTGCCAGCAGTTACTCAGTAGGGGTTACAGATACGCAGTATTTT; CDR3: CASSYSVGVTDTQYF
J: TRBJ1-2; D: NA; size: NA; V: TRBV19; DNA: TGTGCCAGTAGTACCGATTGGACAGCCTTAAGCTACACCTTC; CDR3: CASSTDWTALSYTF
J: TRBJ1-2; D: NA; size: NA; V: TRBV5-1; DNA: TGCGCCAGCAGCATCGGGGACGGCTCTGGACTATATGGCTACACCTTC; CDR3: CASSIGDGSGLYGYTF
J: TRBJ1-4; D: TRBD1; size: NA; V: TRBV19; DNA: TGTGCCAGTAACCCCGGAGGGGGCGGCGAAAAACTGTTTTTT; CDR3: CASNPGGGGEKLFF